This TCR beta chain was identified during a study of CD8 T cell repertoires and HIV-1 epitope variants (dated by TCRdb to 2018 to 2020). For the wider study: T cells were stimulated in separate culture wells with each of twenty-five peptides representing autologous and known Gag and Nef epitope variants. Using the EasySep Human T Cell Enrichment Kit, T cells were enriched and then co-cultured with an equal number of autologous T cell-negative cells acting as antigen-presenting cells. A 1M T cell aliquot was kept as an uncultured baseline condition, separate from the approximately 83 T cell cultures. A total of more than 75 T cell cultures were run, with each culture condition done in triplicate except for one peptide, which was done in duplicate. The control conditions were a CMV, EBV and flu peptide pool, the Ebola AY9 epitope as a negative control, and a well with no peptide. Cultures ran for under 12 days in IMDM with gentamicin, with half-media changes on days 3 and 7 adding IL-2, IL-7 and IL-15. The epitopes tested covered three Gag epitope families plus Nef HW9 and YT9. Results and caveats for the whole study, not just this receptor: About five clonotypes recognized the Nef KF9 family and one the HW9 family, with no responses to the TAALDMSHF plasma variant. Roughly 10 antigen-specific TCR beta clonotypes were identified, and six of them appeared cross-reactive for autologous or known escape epitope variants. Only TCR beta chains were identified by the assay, and proliferation to antigen, not T cell function or cytokine profile, was indicated.

The immunoSEQ platform was used to sequence TCR beta CDR3 regions at survey depth. The QIAamp DNA micro kit was used to extract genomic DNA from every cultured and uncultured CD8+ T cell population. In the authors' own workflow: Samples with fewer than 5,000 productive reads were excluded, resulting in the removal of about 6% of the roughly 80 HIV peptide-stimulated cultures. A MANAFEST web app trimmed sequences to CDR3 and removed nonproductive sequences, CDR3s under 5 amino acids, and those not starting C or ending F/W. For a clonotype to count as antigen-specific, the clonotype had to expand relative to the no-peptide control in at least 2 of 3 replicates at FDR 0.01, and only within one epitope family. A frequency at least fivefold higher than in wells stimulated with peptides from other epitope families was additionally required for specific clonotypes. The table was pulled from immuneACCESS by TCRdb, which kept in-frame rearrangements only. Such tables lose some clones; where checked, under half of the loss comes from unresolved V genes, and the rest has no known cause. The V and J calls and clone size come from that table; D and trimming were worked out from the DNA. A total of under 100,000 clones appear in this sample, roughly 81% of them only once. 20% to 30% of the sample rests with the top ten.

Concerning this clone itself: The antigen this receptor binds is unknown. No clone much larger than this one lies a single base away; base qualities are absent.

Relative to germline, V is 7 bases shorter and J is 13 bases shorter, with 26 bases between their ends. From the germline V gene, CDR1 is MDHEN and CDR2 is SYDVKM. The CDR3, from cysteine to phenylalanine, totals 15 residues. Of all the DNA, just the CDR3 is kept, 45 bases in frame from base 1. The EasySep Human CD8+ T Cell Enrichment Kit was used on day 10 to isolate CD8+ T cells from every culture. This sequence uses TRBV28 and TRBJ2-1; TRBD1 is possibly the D segment (6 matching bases). Input material: uncultured baseline CD8+ T cells from peripheral blood mononuclear cells (PBMCs). The TCR originated in a male donor with HIV. The CDR3 protein: CASILRWRATGPQFF. The base sequence is TGTGCCAGCATTCTACGGTGGCGGGCCACAGGGCCCCAGTTCTTC.